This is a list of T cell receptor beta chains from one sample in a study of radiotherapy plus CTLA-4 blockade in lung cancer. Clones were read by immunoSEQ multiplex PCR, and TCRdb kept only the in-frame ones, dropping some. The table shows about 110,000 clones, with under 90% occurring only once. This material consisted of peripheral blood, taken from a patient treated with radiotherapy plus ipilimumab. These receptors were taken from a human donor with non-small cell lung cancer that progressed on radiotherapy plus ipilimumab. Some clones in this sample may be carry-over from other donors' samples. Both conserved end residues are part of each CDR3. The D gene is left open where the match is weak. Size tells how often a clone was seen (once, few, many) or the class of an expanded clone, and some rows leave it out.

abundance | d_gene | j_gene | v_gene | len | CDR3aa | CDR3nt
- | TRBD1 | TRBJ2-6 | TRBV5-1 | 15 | CASGGQGAGANVLTF | TGCGCCAGCGGGGGACAGGGGGCTGGGGCCAACGTCCTGACTTTC
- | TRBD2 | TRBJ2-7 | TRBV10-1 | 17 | CASSAGTSGGDNYEQYF | TGCGCCAGCAGCGCCGGGACTAGCGGGGGAGACAACTACGAGCAGTACTTC
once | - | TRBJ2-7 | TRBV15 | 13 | CATSMRTAGEQYF | TGTGCCACCAGCATGCGGACAGCGGGTGAGCAGTACTTC
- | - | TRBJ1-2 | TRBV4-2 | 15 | CASSQDKARGAGYTF | TGTGCCAGCAGCCAAGATAAGGCCAGGGGCGCAGGCTACACCTTC
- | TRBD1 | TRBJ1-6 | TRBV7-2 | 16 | CASSLLGQGLQSPLHF | TGTGCCAGCAGCTTGCTTGGACAGGGCCTTCAGTCACCCCTCCACTTT
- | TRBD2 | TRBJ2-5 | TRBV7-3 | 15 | CASSLKASGAVPQYF | TGTGCCAGCAGCTTAAAGGCTAGCGGGGCGGTTCCCCAGTACTTC
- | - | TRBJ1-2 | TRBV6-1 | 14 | CASDAGQGSYGYTF | TGTGCCAGCGATGCCGGGCAGGGAAGCTATGGCTACACCTTC
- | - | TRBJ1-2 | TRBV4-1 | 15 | CASSQDVQSFYGYTF | TGCGCCAGCAGCCAAGATGTACAGAGCTTCTATGGCTACACCTTC
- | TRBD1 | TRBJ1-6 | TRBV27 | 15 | CVSSLRDSRNSPLHF | TGTGTCAGCAGTTTACGGGACAGTCGGAATTCACCCCTCCACTTT
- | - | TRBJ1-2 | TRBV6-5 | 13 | CASSQGPVYGYTF | TGTGCCAGCAGCCAGGGACCGGTATATGGCTACACCTTC
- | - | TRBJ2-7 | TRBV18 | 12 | CASSPAGYEQYF | TGTGCCAGCTCACCAGCAGGCTACGAGCAGTACTTC
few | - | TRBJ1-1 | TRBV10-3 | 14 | CAISAQMMNTEAFF | TGTGCCATCAGTGCACAGATGATGAACACTGAAGCTTTCTTT
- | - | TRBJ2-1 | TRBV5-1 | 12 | CASKDSHNEQFF | TGCGCCAGCAAGGACTCTCACAATGAGCAGTTCTTC
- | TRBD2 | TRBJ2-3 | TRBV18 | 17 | CASSGTSGGAGTDTQYF | TGTGCCAGCTCTGGGACTAGCGGGGGGGCCGGCACAGATACGCAGTATTTT
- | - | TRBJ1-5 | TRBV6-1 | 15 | CASSDEGKGNQPQHF | TGTGCCAGCAGTGATGAAGGGAAGGGCAATCAGCCCCAGCATTTT
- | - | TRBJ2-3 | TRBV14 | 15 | CASSRGALTTDTQYF | TGTGCCAGCAGCCGCGGGGCGCTGACCACAGATACGCAGTATTTT
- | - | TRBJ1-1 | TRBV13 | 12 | CASSSQNTEAFF | TGTGCCAGCTCCTCTCAGAACACTGAAGCTTTCTTT
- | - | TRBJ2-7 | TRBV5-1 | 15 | CASSLGTNNVYEQYF | TGCGCCAGCAGCTTGGGCACCAATAACGTCTACGAGCAGTACTTC
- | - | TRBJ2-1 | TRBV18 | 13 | CASSPPRPNEQFF | TGTGCCAGCTCACCACCGAGACCCAATGAGCAGTTCTTC
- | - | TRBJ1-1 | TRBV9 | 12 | CASSPKASEAFF | TGTGCCAGCAGTCCGAAAGCCAGTGAAGCTTTCTTT
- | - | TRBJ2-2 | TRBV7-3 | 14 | CASSFAVNTGELFF | TGTGCCAGCAGCTTCGCAGTAAACACCGGGGAGCTGTTTTTT
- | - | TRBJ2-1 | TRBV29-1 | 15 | CSSTSGASSYNEQFF | TGCAGCTCAACCTCGGGGGCGAGCTCCTACAATGAGCAGTTCTTC
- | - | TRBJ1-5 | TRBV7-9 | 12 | CASGGGNQPQHF | TGTGCCAGCGGAGGGGGGAATCAGCCCCAGCATTTT
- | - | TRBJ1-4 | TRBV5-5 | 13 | CASSFGASEKLFF | TGTGCCAGCAGCTTCGGGGCGTCTGAAAAACTGTTTTTT
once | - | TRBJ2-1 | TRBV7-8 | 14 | CASSYREGYNEQFF | TGTGCCAGCAGCTATCGAGAGGGCTACAATGAGCAGTTCTTC
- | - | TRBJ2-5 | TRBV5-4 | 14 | CASSLDVGAETQYF | TGTGCCAGCAGCTTGGATGTAGGGGCGGAGACCCAGTACTTC
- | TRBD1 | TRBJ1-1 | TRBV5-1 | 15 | CASGTGQGNMPEAFF | TGCGCCAGCGGAACAGGACAGGGAAATATGCCTGAAGCTTTCTTT
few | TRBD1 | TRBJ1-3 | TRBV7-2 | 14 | CASSSRGSGNTIYF | TGTGCCAGCAGCTCCAGGGGGTCTGGAAACACCATATATTTT
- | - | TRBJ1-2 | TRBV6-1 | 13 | CASSRADLVGYTF | TGTGCCAGCAGTAGAGCGGACTTGGTGGGCTACACCTTC
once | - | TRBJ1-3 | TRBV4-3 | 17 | CASSHPRQRSSGNTIYF | TGCGCCAGCAGCCATCCCAGACAGCGGAGCTCTGGAAACACCATATATTTT
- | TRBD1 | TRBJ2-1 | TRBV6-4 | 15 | CASSPHGQGNNEQFF | TGTGCCAGCAGCCCTCACGGACAGGGCAACAATGAGCAGTTCTTC
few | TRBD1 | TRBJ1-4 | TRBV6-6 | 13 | CASSYRGPEKLFF | TGTGCCAGCAGTTACAGGGGGCCTGAAAAACTGTTTTTT
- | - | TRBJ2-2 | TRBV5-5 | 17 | CASSLNPGIPNTGELFF | TGTGCCAGCAGCTTGAATCCGGGCATTCCGAACACCGGGGAGCTGTTTTTT
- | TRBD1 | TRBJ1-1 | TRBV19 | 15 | CASSIDLRGRVEAFF | TGTGCCAGTAGTATAGACCTCAGGGGGAGGGTAGAAGCTTTCTTT
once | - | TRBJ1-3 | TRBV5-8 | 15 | CASRLRDLSGNTIYF | TGTGCCAGCAGGCTGAGGGACCTGTCTGGAAACACCATATATTTT
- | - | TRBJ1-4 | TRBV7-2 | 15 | CASSQLGRLIEKLFF | TGTGCCAGCAGCCAGCTTGGGCGACTAATAGAAAAACTGTTTTTT
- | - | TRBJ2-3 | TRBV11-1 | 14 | CASSLTDSLRLQYF | TGTGCCAGCAGCCTAACGGACTCCTTACGACTGCAGTATTTT
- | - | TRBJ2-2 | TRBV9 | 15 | CASSPWGADTGELFF | TGTGCCAGCAGCCCATGGGGGGCGGATACCGGGGAGCTGTTTTTT
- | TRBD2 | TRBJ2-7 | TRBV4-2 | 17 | CASSQEMAGGLLYEQYF | TGTGCCAGCAGCCAAGAGATGGCGGGGGGCCTTCTCTACGAGCAGTACTTC
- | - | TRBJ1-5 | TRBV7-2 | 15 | CASSLEPGINQPQHF | TGTGCCAGCAGCTTAGAGCCAGGAATAAATCAGCCCCAGCATTTT
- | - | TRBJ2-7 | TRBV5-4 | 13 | CASSWPGSYEQYF | TGTGCCAGCAGCTGGCCCGGGAGCTACGAGCAGTACTTC
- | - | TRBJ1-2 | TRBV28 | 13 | CASSLVWGERYTF | TGTGCCAGCAGTTTGGTATGGGGGGAGCGCTACACCTTC
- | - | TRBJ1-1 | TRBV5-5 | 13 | CASSLLVNTEAFF | TGTGCCAGCAGCTTGTTAGTGAACACTGAAGCTTTCTTT
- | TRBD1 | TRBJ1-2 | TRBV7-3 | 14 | CASSPNRGGHGYTF | TGTGCCAGCAGCCCGAACAGGGGGGGACATGGCTACACCTTC
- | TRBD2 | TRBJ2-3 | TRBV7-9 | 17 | CASSRGLAGDSTDTQYF | TGTGCCAGCAGCCGGGGACTAGCGGGGGATAGCACAGATACGCAGTATTTT
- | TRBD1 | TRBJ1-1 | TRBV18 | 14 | CASSHGQGVIKAFF | TGTGCCAGCTCGCACGGACAGGGGGTGATCAAAGCTTTCTTT
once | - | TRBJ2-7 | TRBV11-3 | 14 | CASSLDYGGYEQYF | TGTGCCAGCAGCCTCGACTACGGGGGCTACGAGCAGTACTTC
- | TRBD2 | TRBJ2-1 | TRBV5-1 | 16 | CASSLGPSGDYNEQFF | TGCGCCAGCAGCTTGGGTCCTAGCGGAGACTACAATGAGCAGTTCTTC
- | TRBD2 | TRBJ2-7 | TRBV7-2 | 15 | CASSPGGAGFYEQYF | TGTGCCAGCAGCCCGGGGGGGGCGGGTTTCTACGAGCAGTACTTC
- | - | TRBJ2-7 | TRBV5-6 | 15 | CASGGPGVSRDEQYF | TGTGCCAGCGGCGGGCCTGGAGTTTCTCGGGACGAGCAGTACTTC
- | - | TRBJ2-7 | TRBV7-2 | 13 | CASSLGRNYEQYF | TGTGCCAGCAGCTTGGGGAGGAACTACGAGCAGTACTTC